The T cell receptor (beta chain) described here comes from a study of technical replicates of blood from a handful of donors. Here immunoSEQ multiplex PCR was the method, and the copy in TCRdb shows in-frame clones only, minus some. Here the sample spans some 78,000 clones, around 94% being singletons. Germline V lookup: CDR1 SGHRS, CDR2 YFSETQ. The CDR3 runs to 16 residues. V was cut by 0 bases and J by 1 base, with 13 bases left in between. The specimen sequenced was T cells isolated from PBMCs. This receptor was obtained from a human donor in good health. This chain uses TRBV5-1 with TRBJ1-1; D is unclear. The CDR3 nucleotides read TGCGCCAGCAGCTTGGTAAGCGGCCGGGAGAACACTGAAGCTTTCTTT. Translation gives CASSLVSGRENTEAFF.